These 21 T cell receptor beta chains came from one sample sequenced in a study of blood T cell repertoires in COVID-19. The protocol was immunoSEQ multiplex PCR, while the TCRdb copy is restricted to in-frame clones and leaves out a portion. Here the sample spans under 150,000 clones, 75% to 90% being singletons. The sample was peripheral blood. All receptors come from a man under 40 with acute or convalescent COVID-19.

The CDR3 bases are TGTGCCAGCAGCCAGGGGCACAGGGGATCCGAGCAGTACGTC. This codes for CASSQGHRGSEQYV. The J gene is TRBJ2-7, the V gene TRBV3-1 (or the pseudogene TRBV3-2); 7 bases map to TRBD1. V trimming: 3 bases; J trimming: 6 bases; junction bases outside the gene matches: 8. Germline-derived CDR1 and CDR2 are LGHDT and YNNKEL (reference sequence). There are 14 residues in the CDR3.

This sequence joins TRBV5-1 and TRBJ2-3; D is possibly TRBD2 (5 bases). This CDR3 is 14 amino acids long. The V end was cut by 0 bases, the J end by 6 bases, with 11 bases between. CDR1 SGHRS and CDR2 YFSETQ come from the germline V gene. As DNA, the CDR3 is TGCGCCAGCAGCTTGGGCGGTCAGCGGGATACGCAGTATTTT. This gives the protein CASSLGGQRDTQYF.

The chain recombines TRBV29-1 with TRBJ2-1; D possibly corresponds to TRBD1 (6 bases). V was cut by 6 bases and J by 9 bases, with 21 bases left in between. Germline V gene data show CDR1 as SQVTM and CDR2 as ANQGSEA. This CDR3 is 14 amino acids long. CDR3 protein: CSVLQGIMLGEQFF. For the CDR3, the DNA is TGCAGCGTGTTACAGGGTATTATGTTGGGTGAGCAGTTCTTC.

This sequence joins TRBV4-3 and TRBJ2-1; 9 bases line up with TRBD2. The CDR3 is made up of 19 amino acids. The V gene's germline CDR1 is LGHNA and CDR2 YSLEER. Losses at the gene ends were 0 bases for V and 7 bases for J; bases not matched to a gene: 16. The CDR3: CASSQEAPRVAGGHNEQFF. DNA of the CDR3: TGCGCCAGCAGCCAAGAAGCCCCACGGGTTGCGGGGGGGCATAATGAGCAGTTCTTC.

This clone showed up just a few times. The V and J genes are TRBV6-5 and TRBJ1-5; D is ambiguous. Germline loops: CDR1 MNHEY, CDR2 SVGAGI. CDR3 length: 15 residues. The V end lost 6 bases, the J end lost 5 bases, and 17 bases lay between the germline ends. The chain's CDR3 is CASRVGKGGDQPQHF. DNA for the CDR3: TGTGCCAGCAGAGTAGGGAAGGGCGGGGATCAGCCCCAGCATTTT.

The genes are TRBV6-5 and TRBJ2-1; 10 bases are shared with TRBD2. Germline-derived CDR1 and CDR2 are MNHEY and SVGAGI. This CDR3 comprises 15 residues. Unmatched junction bases numbered 2, after V lost 2 bases and J lost 4 bases. CDR3 protein: CASSYTSGKYNEQFF. CDR3 sequence (DNA): TGTGCCAGCAGTTACACTAGCGGGAAATACAATGAGCAGTTCTTC.

The gene calls are TRBV6-4 and TRBJ2-3; unclear D gene. V lost 3 bases and J lost 0, with 4 bases in between. Germline values: CDR1 MRHNA, CDR2 SNTAGT. This CDR3 has 13 residues. CDR3 bases: TGTGCCAGCAGTGAAATAAGCACAGATACGCAGTATTTT. It is translated as CASSEISTDTQYF.

This clone was counted between two and nine times. The chain joins TRBV4-1 to TRBJ1-2, with TRBD1 as a possible D gene (5 bases). The CDR3 covers 18 residues. CDR1 MGHRA and CDR2 YSYEKL come from the germline V gene. Trimming stripped 4 bases from V and 2 bases from J, with 23 bases between. CDR3 loop: CASSRLQGRTVRNYGYTF. CDR3 DNA sequence: TGCGCCAGCAGCCGCCTGCAGGGCAGGACGGTTAGAAACTATGGCTACACCTTC.

The gene calls are TRBV9 and TRBJ2-1; 10 bases map to TRBD1. With V trimmed by 0 bases and J by 8 bases, 5 bases remained unmatched. CDR1 and CDR2 from the germline V gene are SGDLS and YYNGEE. The CDR3 is 15 amino acids. The CDR3 DNA reads TGTGCCAGCAGCGTAGGGGACAGGGGTTACGATGAGCAGTTCTTC. Its translation: CASSVGDRGYDEQFF.

The gene calls are TRBV15 and TRBJ2-1; 8 nucleotides match TRBD2. The CDR3 contains 17 residues. The germline CDR1 and CDR2 sequences are LNHNV and YYDKDF (reference sequence). The V gene end was trimmed by 3 bases and the J gene end by 7 bases; junction bases not matched to a gene: 14. Written as DNA, the CDR3 is TGTGCCACCAGCAGTGCCGACAGCGGGAGTGTACGGAATGAGCAGTTCTTC. Translating gives CATSSADSGSVRNEQFF.

The chain uses TRBV5-4 and TRBJ2-1; 11 nucleotides agree with TRBD2. J gave up 7 bases and V 6 bases, and 9 bases lay outside the gene matches. The CDR3 covers 15 residues. Germline values: CDR1 SGHNT, CDR2 YYREEE (reference sequence). Here the CDR3 reads CASITYSGGANEQFF. The CDR3 DNA sequence: TGTGCCAGCATCACTTATAGCGGGGGGGCGAATGAGCAGTTCTTC.

The chain carries TRBV19 and TRBJ1-2; 7 nucleotides agree with TRBD1. Looked up from germline, CDR1 is LNHDA and CDR2 is SQIVND (reference sequence). This CDR3 has 15 amino acids. Trimming took 2 bases from V and 2 from J; bases not matched to a gene: 5. DNA of the CDR3: TGTGCCAGTAGTATACAGGGGGGCAAGAACTATGGCTACACCTTC. This translates into CASSIQGGKNYGYTF.

In this sample, this clone turned up once. The chain employs TRBV24-1 and TRBJ1-6; the match to TRBD1 covers 8 bases. CDR3 length: 13 residues. J was trimmed by 6 bases and V by 12 bases; bases with no gene match: 6. The V gene's germline CDR1 is KGHDR and CDR2 SFDVKD. For the CDR3, the DNA is TGTGCCCCTGTCAGGGGGCGTAATTCACCCCTCCACTTT. This sequence encodes CAPVRGRNSPLHF.

The count of this clone is one. This chain uses TRBV19 with TRBJ1-1, with TRBD1 as a possible D gene (5 bases). This CDR3 spans 15 amino acids. Germline CDR1 and CDR2: LNHDA and SQIVND (reference sequence). Trimming pared 7 bases from V and 1 base from J, leaving 16 bases between. The CDR3 here is CASIRPGVKNTEAFF. The CDR3 coding sequence is TGTGCCAGTATTAGGCCGGGGGTAAAGAACACTGAAGCTTTCTTT. The variable domain in full, completed from reference TRBV19 and TRBJ1-1, reads DGGITQSPKYLFRKEGQNVTLSCEQNLNHDAMYWYRQDPGQGLRLIYYSQIVNDFQKGDIAEGYSVSREKKESFPLTVTSAQKNPTAFYLCASIRPGVKNTEAFFGQGTRLTVV.

V usage is TRBV11-1 and J usage is TRBJ1-2, with unresolved D. Trimming pared 5 bases from V and 1 base from J, leaving 11 bases between. There are 14 residues in the CDR3. From germline, CDR1 is SGHAT and CDR2 FQDESV (reference sequence). CDR3 amino acids: CASSPSGFNYGYTF. The DNA of the CDR3 is TGTGCCAGCAGCCCGTCGGGTTTTAACTATGGCTACACCTTC. Based on the CDR3 plus reference TRBV11-1 and TRBJ1-2, the full variable domain is EAEVAQSPRYKITEKSQAVAFWCDPISGHATLYWYRQILGQGPELLVQFQDESVVDDSQLPKDRFSAERLKGVDSTLKIQPAELGDSAMYLCASSPSGFNYGYTFGSGTRLTVV.

The chain has TRBV5-8 and TRBJ1-5, with D unresolved. Germline V lookup: CDR1 SGHTS, CDR2 YDEGEE. This CDR3 region has 15 residues. V was trimmed by 1 base and J by 3 bases, leaving 11 bases between them. CDR3 sequence reads: CASSLLSFANQPQHF. The CDR3 DNA reads TGTGCCAGCAGCTTGTTGAGTTTTGCCAATCAGCCCCAGCATTTT.

This clone was counted a few times. The genes are TRBV7-9 and TRBJ1-1; no clear D gene. The V end lost 4 bases, the J end lost 7 bases, and 13 bases lay between the germline ends. The germline V gene has CDR1 SEHNR and CDR2 FQNEAQ (reference sequence). The CDR3 covers 13 residues. Written as DNA, the CDR3 is TGTGCCAGCAGCTATACAAGTGGAGTTGAAGCTTTCTTT. Amino acids: CASSYTSGVEAFF.

With regard to this clone: A much larger clone lies a single base off, so this may be a read error. The V and J genes are TRBV7-3 and TRBJ2-5, with 7 nucleotides matching TRBD1. The CDR3 is 13 amino acids. V gave up 5 bases and J gave up 2 bases; unmatched junction bases: 2. Per the germline V gene, CDR1 is SGHTA and CDR2 is FQGTGA. The CDR3 DNA is TGTGCCAGCAGCAAGGGACAGCAAGAGACCCAGTACTTC. Its protein is CASSKGQQETQYF.

V usage is TRBV7-6 and J usage is TRBJ2-5; D is unresolved. V lost 2 bases and J lost 5, with 9 bases in between. The CDR3 length is 13 residues. Per germline, CDR1 SGHVS and CDR2 FNYEAQ. CDR3 DNA: TGTGCCAGCAGCTTATGGGCGCACGAGACCCAGTACTTC. It translates to CASSLWAHETQYF. Filled out from reference TRBV7-6 and TRBJ2-5, the complete variable domain reads GAGVSQSPRYKVTKRGQDVALRCDPISGHVSLYWYRQALGQGPEFLTYFNYEAQQDKSGLPNDRFSAERPEGSISTLTIQRTEQRDSAMYRCASSLWAHETQYFGPGTRLLVL.

The DNA for the CDR3 is TGTGCCAGCAGTCCCCGGGGGACGTTCACAGATACGCAGTATTTT. As protein: CASSPRGTFTDTQYF. The chain joins TRBV27 to TRBJ2-3, with D perhaps TRBD2 (6 bases). This CDR3 has 15 residues. Germline assignment: CDR1 MNHEY and CDR2 SMNVEV (reference sequence). The germline V and J ends were trimmed by 5 bases and 2 bases, with 14 bases remaining between them.

V gene TRBV6-2 or TRBV6-3 combines with J gene TRBJ1-1; D remains ambiguous. The CDR3 covers 12 residues. Deletions cut 2 bases from V and 11 bases from J, with 12 bases between. CDR1 and CDR2 (germline): MNHEY, SVGEGT. CDR3 amino acids: CASSYRGLRAFF. In DNA, the CDR3 is TGTGCCAGCAGTTACCGTGGGTTGCGGGCTTTCTTT.